The following is a T cell receptor (beta chain) sequence with its context. Assay: immunoSEQ multiplex PCR; the TCRdb copy retains only in-frame clones and omits some. The sample has 100,000 to 150,000 clones, around 88% seen once; the top ten hold 10% to 13%. This entry belongs to a study of blood T cell repertoires in COVID-19. Germline CDR1 is SGHRS and CDR2 is YFSETQ. V lost 2 bases and J lost 8; bases outside the gene matches: 3. This CDR3 has 13 amino acids. This rearrangement joins TRBV5-1 to TRBJ1-2; the match to TRBD1 covers 10 bases. Sequencing used peripheral blood. The sequence came from a man aged 45-60 years with acute or convalescent COVID-19. This chain's CDR3 is CASSLGTGEGYTF. The CDR3 DNA sequence: TGCGCCAGCAGCTTAGGGACAGGGGAGGGCTACACCTTC.